These 30 T cell receptor beta chains were sequenced from one sample in a study of cytomegalovirus exposure and HLA in healthy donors. Amplification used 60 Vbeta primers and 13 Jbeta primers. Clones were read by immunoSEQ multiplex PCR, and TCRdb kept only the in-frame ones, dropping some. The data contain 150,000 to 200,000 clones, roughly 9.5% of them singletons. Sample: PBMCs. The receptor source for this set is a woman aged 30 to 39 in good health and CMV-seropositive.

This clone was observed a handful of times. This sequence joins TRBV5-4 and TRBJ2-7; TRBD1 matches at 7 bases. Unmatched junction bases numbered 6, after V lost 3 bases and J lost 3 bases. Per the germline V gene, CDR1 is SGHNT and CDR2 is YYREEE (reference sequence). This CDR3 region has 14 residues. The CDR3 is CASSYVDRVYEQYF. CDR3 sequence (DNA): TGTGCCAGCAGCTACGTTGACAGGGTCTACGAGCAGTACTTC.

The chain links TRBV6-4 to TRBJ1-6; 8 nucleotides align to TRBD1. The CDR3 is 15 amino acids. Germline V gene lookup returns CDR1 MRHNA and CDR2 SNTAGT. V dropped 8 bases and J dropped 6; count of bases not matched to a gene: 9. Written as DNA, the CDR3 is TGTGCCAGCTCCACGACAGGGGCGGCTAATTCACCCCTCCACTTT. Translating it yields CASSTTGAANSPLHF.

A few counts support this clone. The chain couples TRBV9 to TRBJ1-2, with D possibly TRBD1 on 5 matching bases. The length of the CDR3 is 13 residues. Germline V gene lookup returns CDR1 SGDLS and CDR2 YYNGEE. V dropped 0 bases and J dropped 8 bases, with 11 bases sitting between them. The CDR3 region is CASSVAGKGGYTF. DNA for the CDR3: TGTGCCAGCAGCGTAGCAGGGAAAGGCGGCTACACCTTC.

This sequence joins TRBV18 and TRBJ2-1; D is ambiguous. The CDR3 runs to 14 residues. Germline V lookup: CDR1 KGHSH, CDR2 LQKENI. Trimming shortened V by 2 bases and J by 7 bases, and 12 bases separated the two germline ends. CDR3 loop: CASSPTNVRNEQFF. The CDR3 coding sequence is TGTGCCAGCTCACCAACTAACGTGAGGAATGAGCAGTTCTTC.

This rearrangement joins TRBV27 to TRBJ1-1, with 8 nucleotides matching TRBD1. Germline V gene data show CDR1 as MNHEY and CDR2 as SMNVEV (reference sequence). This CDR3 comprises 14 residues. V trimming: 4 bases; J trimming: 4 bases; junction bases outside the gene matches: 5. DNA of the CDR3: TGTGCCAGCAGTTCAATCGACAGGGGCACTGAAGCTTTCTTT. Translated: CASSSIDRGTEAFF.

This clone has only a few counts. The chain links TRBV7-9 to TRBJ2-1; 8 bases are a match to TRBD1. Looked up from germline, CDR1 is SEHNR and CDR2 is FQNEAQ (reference sequence). Unmatched junction bases numbered 10, after V lost 3 bases and J lost 6 bases. This CDR3 is built from 16 residues. Here the CDR3 DNA reads TGTGCCAGCAGCTTCCCCCGACAGGGGCCGCCCAATGAGCAGTTCTTC. It specifies CASSFPRQGPPNEQFF.

This clone was seen a handful of times. The V call is TRBV21-1, the J call TRBJ2-3; the table assigns TRBD1, which was not confirmed against the DNA. TRBV21-1 is a pseudogene locus. The CDR3 covers 22 residues. The CDR3 coding sequence is TGTGCCAGCAGCAAACCCGCTGACAGGGGAGAACTCGGAAGATCTGACACAGATACGCAGTATTTT. Protein product: CASSKPADRGELGRSDTDTQYF.

This clone was counted between two and nine times. V is TRBV11-2 and J is TRBJ2-1; the D gene is possibly TRBD2 (6 bases). V lost 4 bases to trimming and J lost 1 base, with 17 bases between them. There are 17 residues in the CDR3. Germline lookup yields CDR1 SGHAT and CDR2 FQNNGV. The CDR3 nucleotides are TGTGCCAGCAGCTCCTTCACTAGCAGTAAGTCCTACAATGAGCAGTTCTTC. It codes for CASSSFTSSKSYNEQFF.

Only a few counts were recorded for this clone. This sequence joins TRBV12-5 and TRBJ1-2; 8 bases are a match to TRBD1. The germline gives CDR1 LGHNT, CDR2 FRNRAP. The CDR3 consists of 16 residues. Germline trimming cut 3 bases from V and 4 bases from J; bases unmatched to any gene: 10. Written as DNA, the CDR3 is TGTGCTAGTGGTTTTCTCACTAGGACAGGGACCTATGGCTACACCTTC. It codes for CASGFLTRTGTYGYTF.

The chain links TRBV6-1 to TRBJ2-1; 8 nucleotides match TRBD2. The CDR3 has 14 residues. Unmatched junction bases numbered 5, after V lost 4 bases and J lost 6 bases. Germline loops: CDR1 MNHNS, CDR2 SASEGT. CDR3 region: CASSASGSGNEQFF. In DNA, the CDR3 is TGTGCCAGCAGTGCCAGCGGGAGCGGCAATGAGCAGTTCTTC.

The chain is built from TRBV21-1 and TRBJ2-1; TRBD2, the table's D call, lacks a check against the DNA. TRBV21-1 is a pseudogene locus. The CDR3 has 15 residues. The CDR3 bases are TGTGCCAGCAGCAAAGTACGGACGGGATACAATGAGCAGTTCTTC. Its protein is CASSKVRTGYNEQFF.

The rearrangement uses TRBV5-1 and TRBJ2-3; 7 nucleotides match TRBD1. V lost 0 bases to trimming and J lost 2 bases; unmatched junction nucleotides: 3. This CDR3 has 15 residues. From germline, CDR1 is SGHRS and CDR2 YFSETQ. CDR3 DNA: TGCGCCAGCAGCTTGGCGGGACAGATCACAGATACGCAGTATTTT. The encoded protein is CASSLAGQITDTQYF.

This chain joins TRBV5-4 and TRBJ1-2; possible D gene TRBD1, 5 bases. Trimming took 3 bases from V and 3 from J, leaving 12 bases between them. Germline V gene sequence: CDR1 SGHNT, CDR2 YYREEE (reference sequence). The CDR3 is made up of 14 amino acids. The CDR3 protein is CASSWGGSDYGYTF. The CDR3 DNA reads as TGTGCCAGCAGCTGGGGGGGGAGTGACTATGGCTACACCTTC.

A few counts support this clone. The J gene is TRBJ1-5, the V gene TRBV27; possible D gene TRBD1, 6 bases. Per the germline V gene, CDR1 is MNHEY and CDR2 is SMNVEV (reference sequence). CDR3 length equals 15 residues. V dropped 6 bases and J dropped 1 base, with 13 bases sitting between them. The CDR3 loop is CASSTGTLSNQPQHF. The CDR3, as DNA: TGTGCCAGCAGCACCGGGACATTGAGCAATCAGCCCCAGCATTTT.

This chain links TRBV15 with TRBJ2-7, with D possibly being TRBD2 (6 bases). This CDR3 has 14 amino acids. Germline V gene data show CDR1 as LNHNV and CDR2 as YYDKDF (reference sequence). Trimming stripped 5 bases from V and 7 bases from J, with 18 bases between. The CDR3 loop reads CATSPRRGTGEQYF. The CDR3 nucleotides read TGTGCCACCAGCCCCCGGCGGGGAACGGGGGAGCAGTACTTC.

This clone was picked up a small number of times. The V and J genes are TRBV2 and TRBJ1-5; weak D call: TRBD1 (6 bases). Per germline, CDR1 SNHLY and CDR2 FYNNEI. The CDR3 covers 12 residues. V lost 8 bases, J lost 4 bases, and 9 bases lay in between. As DNA, the CDR3 is TGTGCCAGCCGGACAGCTAATCAGCCCCAGCATTTT. The encoded protein is CASRTANQPQHF. Filled out from reference TRBV2 and TRBJ1-5, the complete variable domain reads EPEVTQTPSHQVTQMGQEVILRCVPISNHLYFYWYRQILGQKVEFLVSFYNNEISEKSEIFDDQFSVERPDGSNFTLKIRSTKLEDSAMYFCASRTANQPQHFGDGTRLSIL.

In this sample, this clone turned up a few times. The rearrangement uses TRBV10-1 and TRBJ1-3, with TRBD1 as a possible D gene (5 bases). The CDR3 totals 15 residues. V was trimmed by 4 bases and J by 5 bases, leaving 15 bases between them. Germline CDR1 reads WNHNN; CDR2 reads SYGVQD (reference sequence). CDR3 region: CASSVPGGWRNTIYF. CDR3 nucleotides: TGCGCCAGCAGTGTTCCCGGGGGGTGGAGAAACACCATATATTTT.

This clone turned up a few times. The chain employs TRBV30 and TRBJ1-3; tentative D call: TRBD1 (6 bases). Germline CDR1 is GTSNPN and CDR2 is SVGIG (reference sequence). The ends were cut back, 2 bases at V and 11 bases at J, with 19 bases in the middle. The CDR3 contains 14 residues. The CDR3 DNA reads TGTGCCTGGAGTCAATCCCGTACGGGGGGCCCCATATATTTT. This translates into CAWSQSRTGGPIYF.

The sample holds a few counts of this clone. The chain joins TRBV18 to TRBJ2-2, with 8 bases that match TRBD1. The CDR3 loop spans 15 amino acids. Germline V gene sequence: CDR1 KGHSH, CDR2 LQKENI. The ends lost 6 bases at V and 0 bases at J; junction bases unmatched: 3. CDR3 nucleotides: TGTGCCAGCTCGATGACAGGGGCGAACACCGGGGAGCTGTTTTTT. Translation: CASSMTGANTGELFF.

This clone was detected only a few times. The rearrangement joins TRBV15 to TRBJ1-5; perhaps TRBD1 as D (6 bases). V lost 3 bases and J lost 4, with 22 bases in between. CDR1 is LNHNV, CDR2 YYDKDF, per germline (reference sequence). The CDR3 spans 18 residues. CDR3 nucleotides: TGTGCCACCAGCAGGCCGGACAGAACGAGAATAGCAAATCAGCCCCAGCATTTT. Its translation: CATSRPDRTRIANQPQHF.

The V call is TRBV18, the J call TRBJ2-3; D possibly corresponds to TRBD2 (6 bases). V was clipped by 3 bases and J by 3 bases, with 19 bases between them. The CDR3 loop spans 17 amino acids. Germline values: CDR1 KGHSH, CDR2 LQKENI. CDR3 region: CASSPQLHGGRTDTQYF. CDR3 nucleotide sequence: TGTGCCAGCTCACCCCAATTACACGGGGGTAGGACAGATACGCAGTATTTT.

This clone was seen more than once but under ten times. The J gene is TRBJ2-4, the V gene TRBV5-1; the match to TRBD1 covers 9 bases. CDR3 size: 13 residues. CDR1 is SGHRS, CDR2 YFSETQ, per germline. With 4 bases clipped from V and 7 bases from J, the junction kept 3 bases outside the gene matches. The CDR3 reads CASSPGTGNIQYF. CDR3 bases: TGCGCCAGCAGCCCAGGGACAGGGAACATTCAGTACTTC.

This rearrangement joins TRBV11-2 to TRBJ2-7; D remains unclear. CDR3 length: 14 amino acids. Germline V gene sequence: CDR1 SGHAT, CDR2 FQNNGV. With 4 bases removed from V and 4 bases from J, the gap between germline ends came to 14 bases. CDR3 coding DNA: TGTGCCAGCAGCTCGATCAAACAGAAATACGAGCAGTACTTC. This sequence encodes CASSSIKQKYEQYF.

This clone appeared a few times. J is TRBJ2-5 and V is TRBV5-1, with 11 bases matching TRBD2. The CDR3 covers 16 residues. Germline loops: CDR1 SGHRS, CDR2 YFSETQ. V lost 1 base to trimming and J lost 1 base; unmatched junction nucleotides: 3. The CDR3 DNA follows: TGCGCCAGCAGCTTGAGCACTAGCGGGAGCCAAGAGACCCAGTACTTC. Its translation is CASSLSTSGSQETQYF.

The chain recombines TRBV28 with TRBJ2-7; 12 nucleotides line up with TRBD2. Germline values: CDR1 MDHEN, CDR2 SYDVKM. V lost 7 bases, J lost 3 bases, and 4 bases stayed unmatched. The CDR3 loop spans 14 amino acids. This CDR3 is CASITSGRHYEQYF. The CDR3 DNA reads as TGTGCCAGCATTACTAGCGGGAGGCACTACGAGCAGTACTTC.

V gene TRBV6-5 combines with J gene TRBJ2-7, with TRBD2 identical over 11 bases. CDR1 is MNHEY, CDR2 SVGAGI, per germline. The J segment lost 4 bases and the V segment lost 5 bases, leaving 1 base of the junction unmatched. There are 13 residues in the CDR3. CDR3 DNA sequence: TGTGCCAGCAGTGTAGCGGGAGGGTACGAGCAGTACTTC. Amino acid sequence: CASSVAGGYEQYF.

Only a few counts were recorded for this clone. The chain employs TRBV4-2 and TRBJ2-1, with 7 bases lining up with TRBD2. J gave up 3 bases and V 0 bases, and 5 bases lay outside the gene matches. Germline V gives CDR1 LGHNA, CDR2 YNFKEQ. CDR3 length: 16 amino acids. The CDR3 region has the DNA TGTGCCAGCAGCCAAGATATGGGGAGGGGCTACAATGAGCAGTTCTTC. It translates to CASSQDMGRGYNEQFF.

This clone has more than one count but fewer than ten. The chain uses TRBV4-1 and TRBJ2-7, with 7 bases that match TRBD2. The CDR3 sequence is 14 residues long. Germline loops: CDR1 MGHRA, CDR2 YSYEKL. The J segment lost 0 bases and the V segment lost 5 bases, leaving 4 bases of the junction unmatched. As DNA, the CDR3 is TGCGCCAGCAGCTCCCGGGGGGACTCCTACGAGCAGTACTTC. This sequence encodes CASSSRGDSYEQYF.

This clone was recorded a few times. The chain joins TRBV2 to TRBJ2-2; 11 bases agree with TRBD2. Germline-derived CDR1 and CDR2 are SNHLY and FYNNEI. J lost 5 bases, V lost 3 bases, and 2 bases had no gene match. This CDR3 has 15 residues. In DNA, the CDR3 is TGTGCCAGCAGTGACGGGACTAGCGGAACCGGGGAGCTGTTTTTT. Protein sequence: CASSDGTSGTGELFF. The full variable domain, with the rest looked up from reference TRBV2 and TRBJ2-2, is EPEVTQTPSHQVTQMGQEVILRCVPISNHLYFYWYRQILGQKVEFLVSFYNNEISEKSEIFDDQFSVERPDGSNFTLKIRSTKLEDSAMYFCASSDGTSGTGELFFGEGSRLTVL.

The chain has TRBV2 and TRBJ1-5; possibly TRBD1 for D (6 bases). V was pared by 4 bases and J by 0 bases, with 10 bases between. The CDR3 spans 15 residues. Germline assignment: CDR1 SNHLY and CDR2 FYNNEI. The CDR3 region has the DNA TGTGCCAGCAGTGGACAGGTTAATAGCAATCAGCCCCAGCATTTT. As protein: CASSGQVNSNQPQHF.